The clone carrying this TCR beta chain was counted many times. This CDR3 has 14 residues. Trimming took 7 bases from V and 1 from J, leaving 13 bases between them. TCRdb re-called the RT-PCR reads with MiXCR, one entry per CDR3 protein. The data contain roughly 880,000 distinct CDR3 sequences, more than 15% of them seen just once; the ten biggest clones take up 5% to 6.5%. The sample originates from a study of patients and donors after allogeneic stem cell transplantation. The origin of this receptor is a human donor who was either an allogeneic HSCT recipient or a stem cell or donor lymphocyte infusion donor (not recorded which). It is not recorded whose cells these are; they may come from a transplant donor. This chain uses TRBV12-3 or TRBV12-4 with TRBJ1-1; unclear D gene. Input material: blood, either unsorted or a sorted T cell fraction (not recorded which). The CDR3 DNA reads TGTGCCAGCACCACCTCGGGAAAGAACACTGAAGCTTTCTTT. This encodes CASTTSGKNTEAFF.